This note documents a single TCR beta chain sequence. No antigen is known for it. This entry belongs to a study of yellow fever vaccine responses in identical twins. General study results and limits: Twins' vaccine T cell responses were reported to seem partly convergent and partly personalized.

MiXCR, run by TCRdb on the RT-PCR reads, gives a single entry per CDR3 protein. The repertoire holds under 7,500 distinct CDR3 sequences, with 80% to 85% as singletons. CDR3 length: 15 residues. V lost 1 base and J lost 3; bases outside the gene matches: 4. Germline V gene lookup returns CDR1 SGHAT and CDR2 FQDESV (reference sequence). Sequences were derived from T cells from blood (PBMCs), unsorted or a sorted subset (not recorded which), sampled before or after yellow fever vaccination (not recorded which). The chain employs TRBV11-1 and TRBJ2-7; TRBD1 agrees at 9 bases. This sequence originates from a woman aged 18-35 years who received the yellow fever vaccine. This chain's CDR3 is CASSLGGTGYYEQYF. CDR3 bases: TGTGCCAGCAGCTTAGGAGGGACAGGGTACTACGAGCAGTACTTC.